The 18 T cell receptor beta chains given below trace back to one sample, sequenced in a study of cytomegalovirus exposure and HLA in healthy donors. PCR used 60 Vbeta primers and 13 Jbeta primers. Some clones are missing from TCRdb's copy, which holds only in-frame ones; the method was immunoSEQ multiplex PCR. The profile shows 95,000 to 150,000 clones, 75% of them singletons. Material for sequencing was PBMCs. These receptors were collected from a woman aged 40 to 50 in good health and CMV-seropositive.

This chain links TRBV9 with TRBJ1-3, with 7 bases lining up with TRBD1. Germline lookup yields CDR1 SGDLS and CDR2 YYNGEE. The CDR3 has 17 residues. V dropped 6 bases and J dropped 2; count of bases not matched to a gene: 14. The CDR3 loop reads CASNPTGTILPGNTIYF. CDR3 coding DNA: TGTGCCAGCAACCCGACAGGGACCATACTACCTGGAAACACCATATATTTT.

CDR3 DNA sequence: TGTGCCATCAGGCCGGGACAGGGGGCTTTCGAGCAGTACTTC. It translates to CAIRPGQGAFEQYF. This sequence joins TRBV10-3 and TRBJ2-7, with TRBD1 identical over 12 bases. The CDR3 consists of 14 residues. CDR1 is ENHRY and CDR2 is SYGVKD in the germline V gene. Trimming removed 6 bases from V and 6 bases from J; junction bases left unmatched: 6.

The chain carries TRBV7-2 and TRBJ1-3, with 7 bases that match TRBD1. There are 14 residues in the CDR3. The germline CDR1 and CDR2 sequences are SGHTA and FQGNSA. Trimming at V came to 5 bases and at J to 8 bases, leaving 9 bases not matched to a gene. CDR3 coding DNA: TGTGCCAGCAGCCCCGGGACAGCCGTAGACACCATATATTTT. Amino acids: CASSPGTAVDTIYF.

The J gene is TRBJ2-3, the V gene TRBV5-4; 11 nucleotides align to TRBD2. V was clipped by 4 bases and J by 5 bases; unmatched bases: 15. Looked up from germline, CDR1 is SGHNT and CDR2 is YYREEE (reference sequence). The length of the CDR3 is 18 residues. The CDR3 bases are TGTGCCAGCAGCCGTGGGATCAAGCTAGCGGGAGGTGTAGATACGCAGTATTTT. As protein: CASSRGIKLAGGVDTQYF. The variable domain in full, with the rest retrieved from reference TRBV5-4 and TRBJ2-3, is ETGVTQSPTHLIKTRGQQVTLRCSSQSGHNTVSWYQQALGQGPQFIFQYYREEENGRGNFPPRFSGLQFPNYSSELNVNALELDDSALYLCASSRGIKLAGGVDTQYFGPGTRLTVL.

The genes are TRBV15 and TRBJ2-7; D might be TRBD2 (6 bases). The CDR3 length is 17 residues. Per the germline V gene, CDR1 is LNHNV and CDR2 is YYDKDF (reference sequence). V was cut by 5 bases and J by 4 bases, with 24 bases left in between. The CDR3 bases are TGTGCCACCAGCTTCATGGAGGGGCTGGGGACCCAATACGAGCAGTACTTC. It yields the protein CATSFMEGLGTQYEQYF.

Only a few counts were recorded for this clone. J is TRBJ2-7 and V is TRBV29-1; D is uncertain. The CDR3 length is 16 residues. V lost 3 bases, J lost 0 bases, and 18 bases lay in between. Germline CDR1 is SQVTM and CDR2 is ANQGSEA. In DNA form, the CDR3 reads TGCAGCGTTGAGAGAAAGGAGACTGGCAGCTCCTACGAGCAGTACTTC. It translates to CSVERKETGSSYEQYF.

V is TRBV25-1 and J is TRBJ1-5; 12 bases are a match to TRBD1. The CDR3 is made up of 15 amino acids. The trim removed 3 bases at V and 6 bases at J, leaving 3 bases unmatched. In germline, CDR1 is MGHDK, CDR2 SYGVNS. In DNA form, the CDR3 reads TGTGCCAGCAGTGAGGGACAGGGGGCCGGTCAGCCCCAGCATTTT. Its translation is CASSEGQGAGQPQHF.

The chain joins TRBV25-1 to TRBJ2-7; perhaps TRBD1 as D (7 bases). Germline CDR1 reads MGHDK; CDR2 reads SYGVNS. V lost 4 bases and J 5 bases, leaving 12 bases between the germline ends. This CDR3 spans 13 amino acids. The CDR3 DNA reads TGTGCCAGCAGTGTCCCAGGGGGGCACGAGCAGTACTTC. Translation gives CASSVPGGHEQYF.

A single count supports this clone. This chain uses TRBV5-6 with TRBJ1-6; TRBD1 aligns across 8 bases. Germline CDR1 and CDR2: SGHDT and YYEEEE. Losses at the gene ends were 4 bases for V and 3 bases for J; bases not matched to a gene: 12. The CDR3 spans 18 residues. The CDR3 DNA follows: TGTGCCAGCAGCCCGAACCCCAGGGGGCGAGGCTATAATTCACCCCTCCACTTT. This encodes CASSPNPRGRGYNSPLHF.

CDR3 DNA: TGTGCCAGCAGCGTCCAAGAGAGTAGCACTGAAGCTTTCTTT. It encodes CASSVQESSTEAFF. V is TRBV2 and J is TRBJ1-1; D is ambiguous. Trimming cost V 6 bases and J 4 bases, with 15 bases left between them. This CDR3 region has 14 residues. Per germline, CDR1 SNHLY and CDR2 FYNNEI.

This chain links TRBV7-2 with TRBJ2-3, with D possibly matching TRBD2 (6 bases). Germline CDR1 and CDR2: SGHTA and FQGNSA. V lost 1 base and J lost 0, with 11 bases in between. This CDR3 has 16 amino acids. CDR3: CASSLDPGVSTDTQYF. The CDR3 DNA follows: TGTGCCAGCAGCTTAGACCCGGGAGTTAGCACAGATACGCAGTATTTT. Together with reference TRBV7-2 and TRBJ2-3, the CDR3 gives the full variable domain: GAGVSQSPSNKVTEKGKDVELRCDPISGHTALYWYRQSLGQGLEFLIYFQGNSAPDKSGLPSDRFSAERTGGSVSTLTIQRTQQEDSAVYLCASSLDPGVSTDTQYFGPGTRLTVL.

Written as DNA, the CDR3 is TGTGCCTGGAGTGTACCAACACGCGGTTGGGCAGATACGCAGTATTTT. Protein: CAWSVPTRGWADTQYF. The chain joins TRBV30 to TRBJ2-3, with unresolved D. Trimming shortened V by 0 bases and J by 4 bases, and 17 bases separated the two germline ends. The CDR3 covers 16 residues. Germline V gene lookup returns CDR1 GTSNPN and CDR2 SVGIG (reference sequence).

V gene TRBV7-2 combines with J gene TRBJ2-6; TRBD1 is a possible D gene (5 bases). Deletions cut 4 bases from V and 1 base from J, with 8 bases between. The CDR3 covers 15 residues. Germline V gene data show CDR1 as SGHTA and CDR2 as FQGNSA. This CDR3 reads CASSSWTSGANVLTF. CDR3 coding DNA: TGTGCCAGCAGCTCCTGGACATCTGGGGCCAACGTCCTGACTTTC.

V is TRBV7-9 and J is TRBJ2-7; D possibly corresponds to TRBD1 (7 bases). Germline V lookup: CDR1 SEHNR, CDR2 FQNEAQ (reference sequence). The CDR3 has 12 residues. V lost 6 bases to trimming and J lost 5 bases, with 11 bases between them. As DNA, the CDR3 is TGTGCCAGCAGGCGGGGACAGAACGAGCAGTACTTC. It specifies CASRRGQNEQYF. Drawing the rest from reference TRBV7-9 and TRBJ2-7, the complete variable domain is DTGVSQNPRHKITKRGQNVTFRCDPISEHNRLYWYRQTLGQGPEFLTYFQNEAQLEKSRLLSDRFSAERPKGSFSTLEIQRTEQGDSAMYLCASRRGQNEQYFGPGTRLTVT.

J is TRBJ1-1 and V is TRBV4-2; D unclear. The length of the CDR3 is 14 residues. V lost 2 bases and J 3 bases, leaving 10 bases between the germline ends. CDR1 LGHNA and CDR2 YNFKEQ come from the germline V gene. CDR3 sequence: CASSQLRRDTEAFF. The CDR3 DNA sequence: TGTGCCAGCAGCCAATTAAGACGGGACACTGAAGCTTTCTTT.

The chain employs TRBV5-8 and TRBJ1-1; 8 bases match TRBD1. This CDR3 is built from 15 residues. Germline V lookup: CDR1 SGHTS, CDR2 YDEGEE. The J segment lost 2 bases and the V segment lost 4 bases, leaving 7 bases of the junction unmatched. The CDR3, as DNA: TGTGCCAGCAGCATAGAGACAGGGGTAAACACTGAAGCTTTCTTT. It encodes CASSIETGVNTEAFF.

This clone was observed a handful of times. The chain recombines TRBV6-1 with TRBJ2-7; TRBD1 aligns across 9 bases. Germline V gives CDR1 MNHNS, CDR2 SASEGT. With V trimmed by 4 bases and J by 5 bases, 9 bases remained unmatched. CDR3 length: 15 amino acids. In nucleotides, the CDR3 is TGTGCCAGCAGTGTTATTTTGGGACAGGGAAACGAGCAGTACTTC. Amino acid sequence: CASSVILGQGNEQYF.

This clone turned up a few times. This sequence joins TRBV2 and TRBJ1-6, with a weak D call TRBD1 (6 bases). This CDR3 region has 17 residues. Trimming removed 2 bases at V and 9 bases at J, with 20 bases between. The germline V gene encodes CDR1 SNHLY and CDR2 FYNNEI. Here the CDR3 DNA reads TGTGCCAGCAGTGAAATGTCTGTAGGGGGAACCGCTTCACCCCTCCACTTT. As protein: CASSEMSVGGTASPLHF.